What follows is one T cell receptor (beta chain) and its context. These data belong to a study of T cell changes during pregnancy in multiple sclerosis. Assay: immunoSEQ multiplex PCR; the TCRdb copy retains only in-frame clones and omits some. The sample holds approximately 73,000 clones, approximately 94% seen once. The CDR3 loop spans 14 amino acids. The germline V gene has CDR1 SGHRS and CDR2 YFSETQ. V was pared by 3 bases and J by 3 bases, with 5 bases of the junction left unmatched. Here the sequenced sample was CD4+ T cells from peripheral blood mononuclear cells, taken before pregnancy. The chain links TRBV5-1 to TRBJ2-5; 7 nucleotides align to TRBD1. The TCR sequence derives from a female donor with multiple sclerosis, enrolled in a pregnancy study. CDR3 region: CASSWPGTEETQYF. The CDR3 DNA sequence: TGCGCCAGCAGCTGGCCCGGGACAGAAGAGACCCAGTACTTC.